A single T cell receptor beta chain is shown here with its context. This record comes from a study of T cells in tumors after PD-1 blockade. Overall study: Excluded were patients with checkpoint blockade, immunosuppressants, or radiotherapy or other anti-cancer therapy within 4 weeks.

The CDR3 has 14 residues. Germline V gene data show CDR1 as MNHEY and CDR2 as SVGAGI. V lost 7 bases, J lost 0 bases, and 10 bases lay in between. Measured with immunoSEQ multiplex PCR; TCRdb has only the in-frame clones, and not every one. The sample holds some 60,000 clones, around three quarters seen once. The sample was PBMCs, taken before anti-PD-1 treatment. The sequence was obtained from a human donor with basal cell carcinoma. The chain recombines TRBV6-5 with TRBJ1-3; tentatively, D is TRBD1 (5 bases). The CDR3 sequence: CASTNGASGNTIYF. CDR3 DNA sequence: TGTGCCAGCACTAACGGGGCCTCTGGAAACACCATATATTTT.